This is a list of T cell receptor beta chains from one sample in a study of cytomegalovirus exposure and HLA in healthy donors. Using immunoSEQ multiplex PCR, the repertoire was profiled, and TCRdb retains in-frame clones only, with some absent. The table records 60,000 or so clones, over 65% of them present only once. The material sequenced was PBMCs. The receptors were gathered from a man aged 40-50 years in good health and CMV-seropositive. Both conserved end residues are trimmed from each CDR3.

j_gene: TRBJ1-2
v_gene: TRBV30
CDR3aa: AWSKRVGVSGYT

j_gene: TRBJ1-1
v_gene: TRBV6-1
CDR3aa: ASSASLTGSHEAF

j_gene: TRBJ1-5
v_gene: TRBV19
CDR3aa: ASRSGAATGQPQH

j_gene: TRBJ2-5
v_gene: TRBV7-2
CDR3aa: ASSSWTGGETQY

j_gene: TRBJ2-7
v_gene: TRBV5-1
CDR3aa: ASSRDSREQY

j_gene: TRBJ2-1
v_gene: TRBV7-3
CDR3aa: ASSSYGAGNEQF

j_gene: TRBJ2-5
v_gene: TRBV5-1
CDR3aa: ASSQLKPGETQY

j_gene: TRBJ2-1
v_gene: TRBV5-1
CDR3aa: ASSYGGGGNNEQF

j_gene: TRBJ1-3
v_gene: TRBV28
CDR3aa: ASSSDTLMGNTIY

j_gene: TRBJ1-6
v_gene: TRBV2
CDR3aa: ASSVERRNSPLH

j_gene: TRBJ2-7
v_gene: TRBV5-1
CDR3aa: ASSLELAGANEQY

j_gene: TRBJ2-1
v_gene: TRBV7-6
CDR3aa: ASSPYASGGAEGF

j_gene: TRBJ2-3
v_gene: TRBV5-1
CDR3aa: ATRRESSTDTQY

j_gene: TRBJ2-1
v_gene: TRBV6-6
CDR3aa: ASTLGLAGSHNEQF

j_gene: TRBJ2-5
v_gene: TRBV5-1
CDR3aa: ASSPAVAGGPETQY

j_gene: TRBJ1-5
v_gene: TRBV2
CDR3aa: ASQGVISNQPQH

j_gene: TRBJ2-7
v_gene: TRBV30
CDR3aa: AGLGGSYEQY

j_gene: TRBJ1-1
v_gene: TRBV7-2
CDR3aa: ASSLPSDSYTEAF

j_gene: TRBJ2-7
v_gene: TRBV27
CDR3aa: ASKGQGVVHEQY

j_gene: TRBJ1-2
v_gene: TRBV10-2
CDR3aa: ASSAIGTGYGYT

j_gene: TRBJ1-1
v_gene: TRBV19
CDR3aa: ASSTGQPTEAF

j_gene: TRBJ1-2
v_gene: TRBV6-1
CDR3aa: ASSENLANYGYT

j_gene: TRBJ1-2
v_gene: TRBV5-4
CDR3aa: ASSLAGLDGYT

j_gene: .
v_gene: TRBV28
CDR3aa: ASSFQGHSYEQY

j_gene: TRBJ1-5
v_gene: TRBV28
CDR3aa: ASRTGGNQPQH

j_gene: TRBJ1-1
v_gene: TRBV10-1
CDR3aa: ASRQAEGTEAF

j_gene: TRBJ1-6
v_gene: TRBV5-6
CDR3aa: ASSLETGRIHSPLH

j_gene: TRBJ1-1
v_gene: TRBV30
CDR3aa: AWSEGTWGTEAF

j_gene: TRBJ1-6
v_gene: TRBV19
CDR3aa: ASGQGPSPLH

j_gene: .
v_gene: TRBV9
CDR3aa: ASSVGPSPSEQY

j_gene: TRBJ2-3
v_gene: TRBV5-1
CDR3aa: ASIGGGGVGTDTQY

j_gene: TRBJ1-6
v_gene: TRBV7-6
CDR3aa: ASSPGTGLHSPLH

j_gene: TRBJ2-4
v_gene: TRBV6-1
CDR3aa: ASSERTSGGAGAKNIQY

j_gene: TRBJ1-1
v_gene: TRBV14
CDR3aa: ASSHRGRGGNTEAF

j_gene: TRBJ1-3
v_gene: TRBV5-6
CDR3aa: ASSFQGYTSGNTIY

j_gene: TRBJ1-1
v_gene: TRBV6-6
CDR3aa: ASSTLAEAF

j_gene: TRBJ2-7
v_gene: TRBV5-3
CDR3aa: ARSLDRYEQY

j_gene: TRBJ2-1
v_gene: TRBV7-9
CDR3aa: ASLGARYNEQF

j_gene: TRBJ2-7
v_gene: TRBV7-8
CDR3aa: ASSPGKY

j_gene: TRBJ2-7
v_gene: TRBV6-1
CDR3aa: ASSEDLLFLAGGIYEQY

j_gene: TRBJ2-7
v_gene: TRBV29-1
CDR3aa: SVLRVQGAEQY

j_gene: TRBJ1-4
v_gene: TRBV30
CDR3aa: AWSYLKEKLF